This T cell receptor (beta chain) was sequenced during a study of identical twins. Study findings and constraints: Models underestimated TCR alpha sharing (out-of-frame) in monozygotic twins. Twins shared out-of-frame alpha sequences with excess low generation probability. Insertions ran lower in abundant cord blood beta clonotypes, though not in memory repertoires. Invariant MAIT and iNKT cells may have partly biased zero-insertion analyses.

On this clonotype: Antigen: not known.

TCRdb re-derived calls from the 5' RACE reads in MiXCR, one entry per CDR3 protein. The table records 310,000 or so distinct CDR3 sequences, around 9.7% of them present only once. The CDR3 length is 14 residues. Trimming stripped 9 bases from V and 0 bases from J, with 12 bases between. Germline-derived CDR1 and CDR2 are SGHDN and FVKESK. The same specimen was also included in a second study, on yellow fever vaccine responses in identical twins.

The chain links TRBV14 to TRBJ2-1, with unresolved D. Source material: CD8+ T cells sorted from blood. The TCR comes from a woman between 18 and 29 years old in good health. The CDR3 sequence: CARAGISSYNEQFF. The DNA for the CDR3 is TGTGCCAGGGCCGGAATCAGCTCCTACAATGAGCAGTTCTTC.